This TCR beta chain is drawn from a study of T cells after yellow fever vaccination. TCRdb re-called the 5' RACE reads with MiXCR, one entry per CDR3 protein. The sample has 610,000 or so distinct CDR3 sequences, more than 9% seen once. Trimming shortened V by 1 base and J by 5 bases, and 8 bases separated the two germline ends. The CDR3 loop spans 13 amino acids. The genes are TRBV12-3 or TRBV12-4 and TRBJ2-5; D gene ambiguous. The sequence was obtained from a man aged 30 to 39 who received the YFV17D yellow fever vaccine. This material consisted of PBMCs, taken on the day of the yellow fever booster vaccination. The CDR3 spells CASSLVVGETQYF. The DNA for the CDR3 is TGTGCCAGCAGTTTAGTAGTAGGGGAGACCCAGTACTTC.